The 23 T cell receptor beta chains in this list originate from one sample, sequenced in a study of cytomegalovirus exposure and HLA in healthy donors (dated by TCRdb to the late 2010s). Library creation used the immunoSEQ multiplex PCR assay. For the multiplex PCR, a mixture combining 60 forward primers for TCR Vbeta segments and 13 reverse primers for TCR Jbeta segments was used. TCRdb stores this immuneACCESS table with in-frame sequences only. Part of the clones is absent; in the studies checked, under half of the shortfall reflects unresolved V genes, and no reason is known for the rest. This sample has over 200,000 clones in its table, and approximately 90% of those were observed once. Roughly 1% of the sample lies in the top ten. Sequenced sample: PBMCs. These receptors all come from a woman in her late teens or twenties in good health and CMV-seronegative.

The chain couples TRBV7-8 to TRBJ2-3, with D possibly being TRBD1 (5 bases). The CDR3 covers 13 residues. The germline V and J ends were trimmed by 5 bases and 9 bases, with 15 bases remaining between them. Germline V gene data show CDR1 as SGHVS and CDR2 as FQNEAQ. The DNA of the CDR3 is TGTGCCAGCAGCCCCGCCCCCGGACAAACGCAGTATTTT. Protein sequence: CASSPAPGQTQYF.

The chain's CDR3 is CASSAKGGRFEQETQYF. The CDR3 region has the DNA TGTGCCAGCAGCGCAAAAGGTGGCAGGTTCGAACAAGAGACCCAGTACTTC. V is TRBV7-9 and J is TRBJ2-5; D is undetermined. Trimming cost V 5 bases and J 2 bases, with 21 bases left between them. Germline CDR1 is SEHNR and CDR2 is FQNEAQ (reference sequence). CDR3 size: 17 residues.

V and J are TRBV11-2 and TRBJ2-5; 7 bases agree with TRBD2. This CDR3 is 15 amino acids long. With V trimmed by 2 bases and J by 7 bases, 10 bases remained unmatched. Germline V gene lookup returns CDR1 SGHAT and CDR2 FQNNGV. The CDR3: CASSLLAAGVRTQYF. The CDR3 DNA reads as TGTGCCAGCAGCTTACTGGCTGCGGGGGTCCGGACCCAGTACTTC.

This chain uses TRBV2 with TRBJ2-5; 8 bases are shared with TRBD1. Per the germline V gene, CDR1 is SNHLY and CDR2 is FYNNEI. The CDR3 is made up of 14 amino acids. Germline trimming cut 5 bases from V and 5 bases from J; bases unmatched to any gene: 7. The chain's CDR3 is CASSSSTGEETQYF. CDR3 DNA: TGTGCCAGCAGTTCCTCGACAGGGGAGGAGACCCAGTACTTC.

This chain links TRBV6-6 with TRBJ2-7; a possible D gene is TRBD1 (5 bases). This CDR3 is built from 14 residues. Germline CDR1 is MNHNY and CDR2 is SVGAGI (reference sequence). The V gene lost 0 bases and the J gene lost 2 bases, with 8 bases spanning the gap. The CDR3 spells CASSYSQGPYEQYF. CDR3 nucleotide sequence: TGTGCCAGCAGTTACTCCCAGGGCCCCTACGAGCAGTACTTC.

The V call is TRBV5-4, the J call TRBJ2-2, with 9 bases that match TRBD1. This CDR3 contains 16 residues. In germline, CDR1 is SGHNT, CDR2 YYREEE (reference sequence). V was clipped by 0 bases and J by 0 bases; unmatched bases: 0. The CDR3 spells CASSLGQGANTGELFF. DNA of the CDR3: TGTGCCAGCAGCTTGGGACAGGGGGCGAACACCGGGGAGCTGTTTTTT.

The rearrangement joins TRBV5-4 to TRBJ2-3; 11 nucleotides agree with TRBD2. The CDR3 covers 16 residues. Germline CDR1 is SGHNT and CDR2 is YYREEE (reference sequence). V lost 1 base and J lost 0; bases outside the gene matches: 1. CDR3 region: CASSLRLAGSTDTQYF. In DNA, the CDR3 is TGTGCCAGCAGCTTGAGACTAGCGGGGAGCACAGATACGCAGTATTTT.

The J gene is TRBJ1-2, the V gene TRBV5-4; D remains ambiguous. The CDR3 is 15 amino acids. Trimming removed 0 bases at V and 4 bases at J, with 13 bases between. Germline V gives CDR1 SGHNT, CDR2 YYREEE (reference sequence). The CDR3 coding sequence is TGTGCCAGCAGCTTGGTACTCCTGGGGAGCTATGGCTACACCTTC. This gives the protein CASSLVLLGSYGYTF.

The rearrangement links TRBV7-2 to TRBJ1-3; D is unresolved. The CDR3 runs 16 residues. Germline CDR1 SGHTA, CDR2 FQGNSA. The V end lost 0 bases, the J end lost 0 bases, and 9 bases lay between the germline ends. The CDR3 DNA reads TGTGCCAGCAGCTTAGCTCCGGGATCCTCTGGAAACACCATATATTTT. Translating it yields CASSLAPGSSGNTIYF.

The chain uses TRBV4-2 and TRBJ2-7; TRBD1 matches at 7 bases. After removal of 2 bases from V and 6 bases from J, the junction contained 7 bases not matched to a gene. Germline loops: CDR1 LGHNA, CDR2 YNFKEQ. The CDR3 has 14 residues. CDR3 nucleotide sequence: TGTGCCAGCAGCCAACCGGGACAGCTCCCCGAGCAGTACTTC. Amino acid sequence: CASSQPGQLPEQYF.

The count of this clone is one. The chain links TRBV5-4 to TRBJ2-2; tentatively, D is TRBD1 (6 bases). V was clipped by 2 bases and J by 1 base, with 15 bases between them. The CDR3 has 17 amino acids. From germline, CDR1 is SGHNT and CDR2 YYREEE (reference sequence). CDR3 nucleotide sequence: TGTGCCAGCAGCTTTCAGACCGGGACATTGAACACCGGGGAGCTGTTTTTT. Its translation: CASSFQTGTLNTGELFF. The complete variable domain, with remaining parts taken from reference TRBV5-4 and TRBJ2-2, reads ETGVTQSPTHLIKTRGQQVTLRCSSQSGHNTVSWYQQALGQGPQFIFQYYREEENGRGNFPPRFSGLQFPNYSSELNVNALELDDSALYLCASSFQTGTLNTGELFFGEGSRLTVL.

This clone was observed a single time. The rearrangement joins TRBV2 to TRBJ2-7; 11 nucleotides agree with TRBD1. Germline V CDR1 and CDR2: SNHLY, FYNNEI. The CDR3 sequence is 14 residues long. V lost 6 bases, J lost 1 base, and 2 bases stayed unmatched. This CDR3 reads CASRGTGGSYEQYF. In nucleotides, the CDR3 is TGTGCCAGCAGAGGGACAGGGGGGTCCTACGAGCAGTACTTC.

CDR3 region: CASSSTSTEETQYF. The CDR3 region has the DNA TGCGCCAGCAGTTCGACTAGCACCGAAGAGACCCAGTACTTC. This chain joins TRBV5-1 and TRBJ2-5; TRBD2 matches 7 bases. The V gene end was trimmed by 5 bases and the J gene end by 3 bases; junction bases not matched to a gene: 7. Germline values: CDR1 SGHRS, CDR2 YFSETQ. This CDR3 is 14 amino acids long. The entire variable domain, with the rest obtained from reference TRBV5-1 and TRBJ2-5, is as follows: KAGVTQTPRYLIKTRGQQVTLSCSPISGHRSVSWYQQTPGQGLQFLFEYFSETQRNKGNFPGRFSGRQFSNSRSEMNVSTLELGDSALYLCASSSTSTEETQYFGPGTRLLVL.

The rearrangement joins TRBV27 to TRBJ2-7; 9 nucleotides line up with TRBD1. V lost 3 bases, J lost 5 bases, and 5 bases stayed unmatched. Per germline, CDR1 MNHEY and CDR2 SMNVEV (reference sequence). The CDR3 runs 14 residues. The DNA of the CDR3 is TGTGCCAGCAGTTTGTGGGACAGGGTCCACGAGCAGTACTTC. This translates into CASSLWDRVHEQYF.

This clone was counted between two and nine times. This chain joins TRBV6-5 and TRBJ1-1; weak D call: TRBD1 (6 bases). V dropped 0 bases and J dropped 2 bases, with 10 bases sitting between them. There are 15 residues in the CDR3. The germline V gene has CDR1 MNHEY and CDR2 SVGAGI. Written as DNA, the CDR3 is TGTGCCAGCAGTTACTCGAACAGGGATAACACTGAAGCTTTCTTT. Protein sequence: CASSYSNRDNTEAFF.

CDR3 nucleotides: TGTGCCAGCAGCCAAAACACAGGGCTCACTGAAGCTTTCTTT. It is translated as CASSQNTGLTEAFF. The chain combines TRBV5-6 with TRBJ1-1; weak D call: TRBD1 (6 bases). Germline CDR1 SGHDT, CDR2 YYEEEE. The CDR3 length is 14 residues. V was cut by 4 bases and J by 4 bases, with 14 bases left in between.

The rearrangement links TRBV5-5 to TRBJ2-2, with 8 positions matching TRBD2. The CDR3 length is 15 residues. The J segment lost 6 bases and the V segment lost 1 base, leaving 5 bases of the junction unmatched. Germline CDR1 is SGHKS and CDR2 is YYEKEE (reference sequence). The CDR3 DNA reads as TGTGCCAGCAGCTTGTCGGGAGGGAGGTCCGGGGAGCTGTTTTTT. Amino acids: CASSLSGGRSGELFF.

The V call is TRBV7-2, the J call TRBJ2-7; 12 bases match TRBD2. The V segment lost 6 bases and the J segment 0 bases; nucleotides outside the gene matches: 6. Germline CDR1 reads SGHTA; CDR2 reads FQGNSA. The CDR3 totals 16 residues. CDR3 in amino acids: CASSLRTSGASYEQYF. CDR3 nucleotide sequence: TGTGCCAGCAGTTTAAGGACTAGCGGGGCCTCCTACGAGCAGTACTTC.

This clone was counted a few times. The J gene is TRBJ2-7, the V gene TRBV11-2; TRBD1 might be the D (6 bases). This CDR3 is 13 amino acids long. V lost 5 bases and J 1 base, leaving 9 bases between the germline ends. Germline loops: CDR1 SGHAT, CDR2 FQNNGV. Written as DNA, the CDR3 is TGTGCCAGCAGCCGGGGACAATCCTACGAGCAGTACTTC. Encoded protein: CASSRGQSYEQYF. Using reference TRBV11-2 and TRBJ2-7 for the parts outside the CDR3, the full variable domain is EAGVAQSPRYKIIEKRQSVAFWCNPISGHATLYWYQQILGQGPKLLIQFQNNGVVDDSQLPKDRFSAERLKGVDSTLKIQPAKLEDSAVYLCASSRGQSYEQYFGPGTRLTVT.

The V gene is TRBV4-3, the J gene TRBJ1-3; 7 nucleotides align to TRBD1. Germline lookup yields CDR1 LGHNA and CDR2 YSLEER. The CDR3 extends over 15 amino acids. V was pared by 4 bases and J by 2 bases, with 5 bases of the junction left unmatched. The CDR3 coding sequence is TGCGCCAGCAGCCCAGAGACAGGGACTGGAAACACCATATATTTT. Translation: CASSPETGTGNTIYF.

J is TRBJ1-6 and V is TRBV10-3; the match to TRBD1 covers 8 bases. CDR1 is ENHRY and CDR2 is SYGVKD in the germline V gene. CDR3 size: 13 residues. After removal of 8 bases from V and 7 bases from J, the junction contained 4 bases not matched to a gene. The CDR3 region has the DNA TGTGCCATCTGGCAGGGGGCAAATTCACCCCTCCACTTT. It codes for CAIWQGANSPLHF.

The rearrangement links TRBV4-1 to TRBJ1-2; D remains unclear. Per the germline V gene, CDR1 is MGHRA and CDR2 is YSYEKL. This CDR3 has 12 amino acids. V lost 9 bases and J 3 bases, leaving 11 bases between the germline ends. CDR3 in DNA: TGCGCCAGTAGAGACATATACTATGGCTACACCTTC. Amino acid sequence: CASRDIYYGYTF.

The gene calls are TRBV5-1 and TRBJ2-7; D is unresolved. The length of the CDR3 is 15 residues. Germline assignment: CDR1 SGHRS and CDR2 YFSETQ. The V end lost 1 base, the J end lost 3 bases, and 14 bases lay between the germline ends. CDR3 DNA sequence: TGCGCCAGCAGCTTGTTGGGCCCAACGGTCTACGAGCAGTACTTC. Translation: CASSLLGPTVYEQYF.